This T cell receptor beta chain was sequenced during a study of T cells after posttransplantation cyclophosphamide. On this clone itself: Its antigen is as yet unknown.

General study results and limits: Donor CD8+ memory clones often dominated recipient blood repertoires at later times. Blood and skin or GI T cell repertoires showed limited TRB overlap.

A marrow graft followed busulfan-fludarabine conditioning, with cyclophosphamide on days +3 and +4. The germline V gene encodes CDR1 SGHRS and CDR2 YFSETQ. Trimming removed 2 bases from V and 2 bases from J, with 13 bases in between. The CDR3 totals 16 residues. Libraries were prepared by immunoSEQ multiplex PCR; TCRdb keeps only in-frame clonotypes and omits some of them. The repertoire has around 9,000 clones, roughly 84% of them found once; the top ten carry 20% to 25%. This TCR derives from a female patient in her forties or fifties who received an allogeneic stem cell transplant from an unrelated donor, was CMV-positive, and had no GVHD. T cells may partly derive from the graft donor. The genes are TRBV5-1 and TRBJ1-4, with D perhaps matching TRBD1 (5 bases). This specimen was PBMCs, taken after allogeneic stem cell transplant with posttransplant cyclophosphamide. The DNA for the CDR3 is TGCGCCAGCAGCTTTACTGGGGCGCCGACTAATGAAAAACTGTTTTTT. It yields the protein CASSFTGAPTNEKLFF.